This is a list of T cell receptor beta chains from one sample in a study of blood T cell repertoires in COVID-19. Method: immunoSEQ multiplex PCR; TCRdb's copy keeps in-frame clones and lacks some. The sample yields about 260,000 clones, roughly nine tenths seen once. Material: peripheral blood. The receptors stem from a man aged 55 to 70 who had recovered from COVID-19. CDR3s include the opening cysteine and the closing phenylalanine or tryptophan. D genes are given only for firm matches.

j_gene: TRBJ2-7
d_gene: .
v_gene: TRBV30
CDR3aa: CAWSGDSYEQYF

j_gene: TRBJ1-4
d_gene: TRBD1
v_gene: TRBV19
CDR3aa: CASKIEGANEKLFF

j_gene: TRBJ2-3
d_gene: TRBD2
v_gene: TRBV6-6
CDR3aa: CASFSGGRTDTQYF

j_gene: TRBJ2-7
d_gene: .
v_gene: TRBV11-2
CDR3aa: CASSLPPGLYEQYF

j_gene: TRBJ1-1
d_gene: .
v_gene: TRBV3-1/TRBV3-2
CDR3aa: CASSARPGPTEAFF

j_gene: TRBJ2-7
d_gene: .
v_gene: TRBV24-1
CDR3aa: CATKGTKEGDEQYF

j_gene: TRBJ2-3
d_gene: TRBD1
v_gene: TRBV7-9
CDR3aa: CASSEWPTGPADTQYF

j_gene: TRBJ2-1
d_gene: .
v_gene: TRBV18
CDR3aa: CASSEKTETEQFF

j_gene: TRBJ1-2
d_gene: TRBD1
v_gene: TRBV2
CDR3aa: CASRTGGIYGYTF

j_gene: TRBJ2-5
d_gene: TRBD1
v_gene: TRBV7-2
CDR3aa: CASSKSDRGQETQYF

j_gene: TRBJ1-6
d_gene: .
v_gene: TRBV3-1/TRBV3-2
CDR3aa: CASSHLRPHSPLHF

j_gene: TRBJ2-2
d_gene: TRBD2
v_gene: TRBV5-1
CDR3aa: CASSAGRTANTGELFF

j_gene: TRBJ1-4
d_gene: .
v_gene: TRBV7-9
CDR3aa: CASSPGGRINEKLFF

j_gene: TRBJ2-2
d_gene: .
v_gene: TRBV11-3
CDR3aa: CASSRRPLGHPNTGELFF

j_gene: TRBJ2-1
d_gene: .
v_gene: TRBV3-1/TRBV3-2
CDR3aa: CASSLTGSYNEQFF

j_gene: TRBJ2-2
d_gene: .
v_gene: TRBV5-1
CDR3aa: CASSLATGGPKELFF

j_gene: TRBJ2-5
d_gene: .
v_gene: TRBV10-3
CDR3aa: CAISPGFRAPRETQYF